Included here is one T cell receptor beta chain sequence, with context. This clonotype was detected ten times or more. Its antigen has not been determined. Nothing much larger sits one base from this clone, and base qualities are not available. The CDR3 measures 15 amino acids from cysteine to phenylalanine. CDR3 DNA only is kept here, 45 bases in frame from base 1. The trim is 0 bases for V and 5 bases for J, with a gap of 13 bases between the germline ends. The germline V gene provides CDR1 MGHRA and CDR2 YSYEKL. The TCR beta CDR3 regions were amplified from the RNA transcripts. For the first round of RT-PCR on the TCR CDR3, the HTBI primer set was used together with the Qiagen OneStep RT-PCR kit. A second multiplex PCR round built the libraries, followed by size selection and purification. Sequencing of the libraries was done on an Illumina HiSeq2000 using paired-end 100 bp reads. The original pipeline was this. SOAPnuke was used to process the raw data, with reads discarded if the reads contained adapters or uncalled bases, had a mean Phred below 15, or lacked an exact constant-primer or identifier match. High-quality paired reads were merged using COPE v1.2.5, and each unique nucleotide sequence was defined as a clonotype. MiTCR v1.1 was used to align the clonotypes against IMGT TRBV, TRBD and TRBJ reference segments. Analysis was restricted to V-J combinations with a frequency above 0.0001, which covered approximately 99% of repertoires. A TCS score was defined as the ratio between F50 (clonal expansion) and ExV (chaos), using BLOSUM62-based TCRdist between CDR3 peptides within each V-J. Welch's t-statistics and random forest reduced approximately 520 V-J features to 10 to 15, which were used in a naive Bayes classifier (R e1071). TCRdb passed the public sequencing reads through fastp at Q25 and MiXCR, retaining productive beta sequences. One record per CDR3 amino acid sequence lists the most common genes and DNA. TCRdb assigned the V and J calls; the authors' analysis was not used. Across this sample there are about 380,000 distinct CDR3 sequences, with approximately 15% seen only once. The ten largest clones represent approximately 11% of the sample.

Graves' hyperthyroidism was defined as stable when no progression to ophthalmopathy occurred over 18 months of follow-up. Hyperthyroidism patients were newly diagnosed, with disease duration under 2 months, and aged 18 to 65 years. Any patient with an uncontrolled infection, another autoimmune disease, pregnancy or lactation was excluded. Clinical symptoms, serum thyroxine and TRAb, thyroid ultrasound, and orbital computed tomography formed the basis for the diagnoses. PBMCs were isolated from about 10 ml of fresh peripheral blood by Ficoll-Paque density gradient centrifugation. Total RNA was extracted using Trizol reagent, and RNA quality was assessed on an Agilent 2100 Bioanalyzer. The data were obtained in a study of T cells in Graves' hyperthyroidism and ophthalmopathy (dated by TCRdb to between 2018 and 2021). A note on the overall study: Peripheral blood was collected at initial diagnosis, before any treatment. TCR V-J signatures able to tell the groups apart were searched for in a discovery cohort of 90 to 100 patients, of whom roughly 42 had Graves' ophthalmopathy and some 60 had stable Graves' hyperthyroidism. Prospective prediction of ophthalmopathy was tested in an independent validation cohort of 18 to 20 hyperthyroidism patients and 17 patients who later progressed to ophthalmopathy. For training and testing, the 100 or so patients in the discovery cohort were randomly divided in a 7:3 ratio. In several Graves' hyperthyroidism patients, the study also compared T-cell repertoires from thyroid tissue with T-cell repertoires from blood. Following sampling, methimazole starting at 30 mg daily was given to hyperthyroidism patients, and high-dose intravenous methylprednisolone was given to ophthalmopathy patients. The paper describes TCR Vbeta CDR3 sequencing of around 140 peripheral blood samples, made up of some 40 ophthalmopathy patients, around 78 hyperthyroidism patients and roughly 17 progressor patients.

Overall study outcomes, separate from this receptor: Most expanded thyroid clonotypes (frequency above 0.001) were also detected in blood, a finding suggesting that blood repertoires may reflect thyroid immune responses. A model built on a 13 V-J signature distinguished ophthalmopathy from stable hyperthyroidism, reaching around 90% sensitivity and 81% to 83% specificity in cross-validation and 80%/75% in testing. During validation, the model predicted progression to ophthalmopathy a median of approximately 6 months ahead of onset, with more than 60% sensitivity and about 75% specificity. No statistical method was used to fix the sample size in advance, and group allocation was not hidden from the investigators.

This receptor was obtained from a woman aged 60-75 years with Graves' hyperthyroidism. Sequences were obtained from blood. Here the chain combines TRBV4-1 and TRBJ2-5; the D gene is perhaps TRBD1 or TRBD2, as each covers 5 bases. The bases read TGCGCCAGCAGCCAAGATCCCGGGGCCGGCGAGACCCAGTACTTC. This gives the protein CASSQDPGAGETQYF.